The 11 T cell receptor beta chains listed next were all sequenced from one sample in a study of blood T cell repertoires in COVID-19. Assay: immunoSEQ multiplex PCR; the TCRdb copy retains only in-frame clones and omits some. This sample carries 130,000 to 150,000 clones, approximately 86% of them seen once, and the ten largest clones take 1.5% to 2%. The sequencing input was peripheral blood. These receptors were collected from a man in his 70s with acute or convalescent COVID-19.

The chain recombines TRBV4-1 with TRBJ1-6; 8 bases match TRBD1. CDR1 is MGHRA, CDR2 YSYEKL, per germline. The CDR3 sequence is 16 residues long. V shed 4 bases, J shed 5 bases, and the junction held 7 bases outside the gene matches. The CDR3 DNA is TGCGCCAGCAGCCCTTCCCCGACAGGGGATAATTCACCCCTCCACTTT. This sequence encodes CASSPSPTGDNSPLHF.

The rearrangement joins TRBV2 to TRBJ1-5, with D maybe TRBD1 (6 bases). The V gene lost 7 bases and the J gene lost 7 bases, with 14 bases spanning the gap. Germline CDR1 SNHLY, CDR2 FYNNEI. This CDR3 is built from 13 residues. CDR3 in DNA: TGTGCCAGCACCAATTACAGGGCCCAGCCCCAGCATTTT. Protein sequence: CASTNYRAQPQHF.

Only a few counts were recorded for this clone. The CDR3 bases are TGTGCCAGCAGTACTAACAATGAGCAGTTCTTC. It yields the protein CASSTNNEQFF. V usage is TRBV12-3 or TRBV12-4 and J usage is TRBJ2-1; no reliable D call. The CDR3 loop spans 11 amino acids. The germline V and J ends were trimmed by 5 bases and 5 bases, with 4 bases remaining between them.

This rearrangement joins TRBV6-1 to TRBJ2-7, with D perhaps matching TRBD2 (5 bases). The CDR3 sequence is 15 residues long. Germline-derived CDR1 and CDR2 are MNHNS and SASEGT. V dropped 1 base and J dropped 0 bases, with 10 bases sitting between them. CDR3 region: CASSEGTPSSYEQYF. In nucleotides, the CDR3 is TGTGCCAGCAGTGAAGGGACTCCGAGCTCCTACGAGCAGTACTTC.

This chain connects TRBV3-1 (or the pseudogene TRBV3-2) to TRBJ2-5; D may be TRBD2 (7 bases). This CDR3 is built from 14 residues. The V end was cut by 0 bases, the J end by 4 bases, with 9 bases between. Germline CDR1 LGHDT, CDR2 YNNKEL (reference sequence). The CDR3 spells CASSQEGGAETQYF. The DNA for the CDR3 is TGTGCCAGCAGCCAAGAGGGGGGGGCAGAGACCCAGTACTTC.

The rearrangement links TRBV19 to TRBJ1-2; tentative D call: TRBD1 (5 bases). The germline CDR1 and CDR2 sequences are LNHDA and SQIVND (reference sequence). V lost 6 bases, J lost 4 bases, and 15 bases lay in between. The CDR3 has 14 amino acids. CDR3 residues: CASREFGGAYGYTF. The CDR3 nucleotides read TGTGCCAGTAGGGAGTTCGGAGGGGCCTATGGCTACACCTTC.

V usage is TRBV28 and J usage is TRBJ2-1; 8 bases agree with TRBD2. Germline values: CDR1 MDHEN, CDR2 SYDVKM. J was trimmed by 4 bases and V by 7 bases; bases with no gene match: 12. The CDR3 has 16 amino acids. CDR3 sequence (DNA): TGTGCCAGCACCCCGACCGGGGGGGCGGGTTACAATGAGCAGTTCTTC. Protein sequence: CASTPTGGAGYNEQFF.

The chain couples TRBV29-1 to TRBJ2-5; TRBD1 aligns across 10 bases. The CDR3 covers 13 residues. The germline V gene has CDR1 SQVTM and CDR2 ANQGSEA. After removal of 7 bases from V and 5 bases from J, the junction contained 7 bases not matched to a gene. Here the CDR3 reads CSGIGTGVETQYF. CDR3 DNA sequence: TGCAGCGGCATAGGGACAGGGGTGGAGACCCAGTACTTC.

The rearrangement joins TRBV5-4 to TRBJ1-2; perhaps TRBD1 as D (6 bases). Germline V gives CDR1 SGHNT, CDR2 YYREEE (reference sequence). This CDR3 has 18 residues. Trimming shortened V by 3 bases and J by 0 bases, and 21 bases separated the two germline ends. The CDR3 DNA sequence: TGTGCCAGCAGCTGGGGGCTCGGGACGCAGGAAGCTAACTATGGCTACACCTTC. It translates to CASSWGLGTQEANYGYTF.

The chain couples TRBV7-8 to TRBJ1-1, with D unresolved. Germline lookup yields CDR1 SGHVS and CDR2 FQNEAQ. This CDR3 spans 15 amino acids. V gave up 2 bases and J gave up 0 bases, with 10 bases separating them. CDR3 nucleotide sequence: TGTGCCAGCAGCTTATTCGGCCAGGTGAACACTGAAGCTTTCTTT. Amino acids: CASSLFGQVNTEAFF.

The chain uses TRBV7-6 and TRBJ1-2, with 7 nucleotides matching TRBD1. Trimming removed 0 bases from V and 7 bases from J; junction bases left unmatched: 5. CDR1 and CDR2 from the germline V gene are SGHVS and FNYEAQ. This CDR3 region has 14 residues. CDR3: CASSLAQGEGGYTF. CDR3 bases: TGTGCCAGCAGCTTAGCCCAGGGGGAAGGTGGCTACACCTTC.